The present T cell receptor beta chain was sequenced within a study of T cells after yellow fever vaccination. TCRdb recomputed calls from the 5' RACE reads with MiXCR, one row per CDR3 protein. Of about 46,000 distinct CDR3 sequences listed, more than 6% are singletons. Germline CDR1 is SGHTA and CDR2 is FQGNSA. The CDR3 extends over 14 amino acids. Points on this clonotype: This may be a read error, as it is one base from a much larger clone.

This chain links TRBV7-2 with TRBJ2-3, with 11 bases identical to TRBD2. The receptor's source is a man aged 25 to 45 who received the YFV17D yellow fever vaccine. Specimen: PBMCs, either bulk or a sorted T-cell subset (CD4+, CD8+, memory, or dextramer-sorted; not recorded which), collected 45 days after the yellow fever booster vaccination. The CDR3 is CASSFSSGRSTRYF. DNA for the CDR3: TGTGCCAGCAGCTTCTCTAGCGGGAGGAGCACGCGGTATTTT.